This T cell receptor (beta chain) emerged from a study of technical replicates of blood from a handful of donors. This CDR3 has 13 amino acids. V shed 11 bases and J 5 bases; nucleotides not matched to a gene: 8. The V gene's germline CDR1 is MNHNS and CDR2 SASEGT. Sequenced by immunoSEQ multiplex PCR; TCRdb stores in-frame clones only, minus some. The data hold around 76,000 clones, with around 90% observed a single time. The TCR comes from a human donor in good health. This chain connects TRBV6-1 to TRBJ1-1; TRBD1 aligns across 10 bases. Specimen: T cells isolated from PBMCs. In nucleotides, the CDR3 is TGTGCCGCCAGGGACAGGGGCCAAACTGAAGCTTTCTTT. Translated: CAARDRGQTEAFF.